The 16 T cell receptor beta chains below come from one sample, sequenced in a study of blood T cell repertoires in COVID-19. TCRdb's copy holds only in-frame clones and misses some; the assay was immunoSEQ multiplex PCR. The repertoire holds fewer than 130,000 clones, about 75% seen once, with 16% in the top ten. The specimen sequenced was peripheral blood. These receptors were obtained from a woman older than 75 with active or convalescent COVID-19.

The V and J genes are TRBV15 and TRBJ1-1; D ambiguous. Per germline, CDR1 LNHNV and CDR2 YYDKDF (reference sequence). CDR3 length: 13 amino acids. V lost 1 base to trimming and J lost 3 bases, with 6 bases between them. CDR3 region: CATSRAHDTEAFF. CDR3 nucleotide sequence: TGTGCCACCAGCAGAGCCCATGACACTGAAGCTTTCTTT.

The J gene is TRBJ2-4, the V gene TRBV6-6, with 9 bases fitting TRBD1. V lost 6 bases, J lost 9 bases, and 9 bases stayed unmatched. The length of the CDR3 is 14 residues. Per the germline V gene, CDR1 is MNHNY and CDR2 is SVGAGI (reference sequence). The DNA of the CDR3 is TGTGCCAGCAGAGACCGGGACAGGGCTACCATTCAGTACTTC. Amino acids: CASRDRDRATIQYF.

V is TRBV9 and J is TRBJ2-1; the match to TRBD2 covers 8 bases. Germline trimming cut 0 bases from V and 5 bases from J; bases unmatched to any gene: 4. The germline V gene has CDR1 SGDLS and CDR2 YYNGEE. The CDR3 loop spans 15 amino acids. The CDR3 sequence: CASSVGLSGNNEQFF. CDR3 coding DNA: TGTGCCAGCAGCGTAGGCCTTAGCGGGAACAATGAGCAGTTCTTC.

This chain uses TRBV18 with TRBJ2-1; TRBD2 matches 15 bases. Germline lookup yields CDR1 KGHSH and CDR2 LQKENI. J was trimmed by 8 bases and V by 1 base; bases with no gene match: 6. CDR3 size: 17 residues. The CDR3 DNA follows: TGTGCCAGCTCACCACTGGGACTAGCGGGAGGCGTCGATGAGCAGTTCTTC. It yields the protein CASSPLGLAGGVDEQFF.

This chain connects TRBV21-1 to TRBJ1-1; the listed D gene, TRBD1, was not tested against the DNA. TRBV21-1 is deemed a pseudogene. CDR3 size: 14 residues. This CDR3 is CASSKGQPNTEAFF. The CDR3 coding sequence is TGTGCCAGCAGCAAGGGACAACCGAACACTGAAGCTTTCTTT.

This clone was found once. CDR3 nucleotide sequence: TGTGCCAGCAGCCCACGACTAGCGGGAAACTACGAGCAGTACTTC. This translates into CASSPRLAGNYEQYF. The chain is built from TRBV7-2 and TRBJ2-7, with 11 bases that match TRBD2. V lost 5 bases to trimming and J lost 3 bases; unmatched junction nucleotides: 6. Per germline, CDR1 SGHTA and CDR2 FQGNSA. CDR3 length: 15 amino acids. Based on the CDR3 plus reference TRBV7-2 and TRBJ2-7, the full variable domain is GAGVSQSPSNKVTEKGKDVELRCDPISGHTALYWYRQSLGQGLEFLIYFQGNSAPDKSGLPSDRFSAERTGGSVSTLTIQRTQQEDSAVYLCASSPRLAGNYEQYFGPGTRLTVT.

This CDR3 reads CASRGQLTDTQYF. The CDR3 bases are TGTGCCAGCAGAGGACAGCTCACAGATACGCAGTATTTT. The V gene is TRBV2, the J gene TRBJ2-3; perhaps TRBD1 as D (6 bases). Germline V CDR1 and CDR2: SNHLY, FYNNEI. The CDR3 spans 13 residues. V lost 6 bases, J lost 2 bases, and 9 bases lay in between.

The chain employs TRBV28 and TRBJ1-1, with 7 bases that match TRBD1. CDR3 size: 13 residues. The V and J ends lost 8 bases and 3 bases, in that order; junction bases with no gene match: 6. CDR1 MDHEN and CDR2 SYDVKM come from the germline V gene. The CDR3 nucleotides are TGTGCCAGCCACGTCCAGGGGGACACTGAAGCTTTCTTT. The encoded protein is CASHVQGDTEAFF.

The chain recombines TRBV29-1 with TRBJ1-2, with D possibly TRBD1 on 5 matching bases. V gave up 3 bases and J gave up 6 bases, with 20 bases separating them. This CDR3 spans 15 amino acids. CDR1 and CDR2 from the germline V gene are SQVTM and ANQGSEA. The CDR3 DNA follows: TGCAGCGTTGAGGGGCCCCGGGGGTTGACGGATGGCTACACCTTC. This sequence encodes CSVEGPRGLTDGYTF.

The chain employs TRBV10-3 and TRBJ2-1; TRBD2 aligns across 10 bases. Unmatched junction bases numbered 10, after V lost 4 bases and J lost 4 bases. The CDR3 runs 17 residues. Germline V lookup: CDR1 ENHRY, CDR2 SYGVKD. CDR3 residues: CAISVRASGSGYNEQFF. The CDR3, as DNA: TGTGCCATCAGTGTGAGAGCTAGCGGGAGTGGGTACAATGAGCAGTTCTTC.

This chain links TRBV19 with TRBJ2-5; no reliable D call. V was clipped by 3 bases and J by 4 bases, with 12 bases between them. The CDR3 extends over 14 amino acids. Germline V gene lookup returns CDR1 LNHDA and CDR2 SQIVND (reference sequence). The CDR3 DNA is TGTGCCAGTAGTATCCGGCGCCAGGTAGAGACCCAGTACTTC. This translates into CASSIRRQVETQYF.

The rearrangement uses TRBV7-3 and TRBJ2-7; 15 bases are a match to TRBD2. The V and J ends lost 2 bases and 6 bases, in that order; junction bases with no gene match: 8. The CDR3 contains 17 residues. Germline V gene sequence: CDR1 SGHTA, CDR2 FQGTGA. CDR3 sequence reads: CASSLPGTSGGLSEQYF. The CDR3 region has the DNA TGTGCCAGCAGCTTACCCGGGACTAGCGGGGGGCTTTCCGAGCAGTACTTC. The complete variable domain, with remaining parts taken from reference TRBV7-3 and TRBJ2-7, reads GAGVSQTPSNKVTEKGKYVELRCDPISGHTALYWYRQSLGQGPEFLIYFQGTGAADDSGLPNDRFFAVRPEGSVSTLKIQRTERGDSAVYLCASSLPGTSGGLSEQYFGPGTRLTVT.

The chain combines TRBV5-1 with TRBJ2-7, with 8 positions matching TRBD2. Germline V gene lookup returns CDR1 SGHRS and CDR2 YFSETQ. CDR3 size: 15 residues. Unmatched junction bases numbered 8, after V lost 0 bases and J lost 6 bases. CDR3 region: CASSLGPSGSSEQYF. The CDR3 DNA sequence: TGCGCCAGCAGCTTGGGTCCCAGCGGGAGCTCCGAGCAGTACTTC.

The CDR3 spells CASSRVGEQYF. The DNA for the CDR3 is TGTGCCAGTAGCAGGGTCGGCGAGCAGTACTTC. This chain joins TRBV19 and TRBJ2-7, with D possibly being TRBD1 (5 bases). There are 11 residues in the CDR3. CDR1 is LNHDA, CDR2 SQIVND, per germline (reference sequence). Trimming pared 6 bases from V and 6 bases from J, leaving 9 bases between.

J is TRBJ1-1 and V is TRBV2, with D maybe TRBD1 (6 bases). This CDR3 has 12 residues. Trimming took 10 bases from V and 1 from J, leaving 10 bases between them. CDR1 and CDR2 from the germline V gene are SNHLY and FYNNEI. CDR3 nucleotides: TGTGCCATAGGACAGAGGAACACTGAAGCTTTCTTT. Protein: CAIGQRNTEAFF.

This sequence joins TRBV7-3 and TRBJ2-3; possibly TRBD1 for D (6 bases). Looked up from germline, CDR1 is SGHTA and CDR2 is FQGTGA. This CDR3 is 13 amino acids long. Trimming removed 5 bases at V and 6 bases at J, with 12 bases between. As DNA, the CDR3 is TGTGCCAGCAGCCAGGGGACACTGGATACGCAGTATTTT. Translation gives CASSQGTLDTQYF.